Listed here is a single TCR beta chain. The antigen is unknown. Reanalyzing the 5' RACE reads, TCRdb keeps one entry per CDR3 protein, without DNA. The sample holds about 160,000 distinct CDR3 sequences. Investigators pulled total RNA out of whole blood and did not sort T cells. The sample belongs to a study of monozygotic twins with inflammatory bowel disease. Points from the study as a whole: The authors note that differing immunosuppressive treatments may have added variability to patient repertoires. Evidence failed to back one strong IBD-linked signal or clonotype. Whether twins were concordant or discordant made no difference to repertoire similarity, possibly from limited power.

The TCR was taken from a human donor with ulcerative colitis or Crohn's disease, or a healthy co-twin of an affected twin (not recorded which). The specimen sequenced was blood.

CDR3 loop: CASSLDADYEQYF. This rearrangement joins TRBV5-1 to TRBJ2-7. The germline V gene has CDR1 SGHRS and CDR2 YFSETQ. The CDR3 is made up of 13 amino acids.